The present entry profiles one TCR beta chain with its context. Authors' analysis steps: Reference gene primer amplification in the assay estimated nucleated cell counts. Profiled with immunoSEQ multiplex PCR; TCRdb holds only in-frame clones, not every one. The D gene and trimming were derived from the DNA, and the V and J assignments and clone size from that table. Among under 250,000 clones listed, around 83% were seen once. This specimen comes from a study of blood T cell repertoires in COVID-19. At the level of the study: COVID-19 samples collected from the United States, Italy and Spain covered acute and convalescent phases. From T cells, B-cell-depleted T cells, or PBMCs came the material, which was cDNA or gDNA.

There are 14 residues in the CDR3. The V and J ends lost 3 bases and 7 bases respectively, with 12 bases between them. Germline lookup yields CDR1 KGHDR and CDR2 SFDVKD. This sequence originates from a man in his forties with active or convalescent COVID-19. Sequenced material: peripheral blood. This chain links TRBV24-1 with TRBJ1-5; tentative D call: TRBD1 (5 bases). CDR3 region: CATSDPGRDQPQHF. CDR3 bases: TGTGCCACCAGTGATCCTGGGAGGGACCAGCCCCAGCATTTT.